The rows below give T cell receptor beta chains drawn from one sample of a study of identical twins. TCRdb reprocessed the 5' RACE reads with MiXCR, giving one entry per CDR3 protein. The sample contains about 530,000 distinct CDR3 sequences, 12% to 15% of which appear only once. The same specimen was also included in a second study, on yellow fever vaccine responses in identical twins.

Sample: CD4+ T cells sorted from blood. The receptors here all came from a woman aged 18-29 years in good health. Each CDR3 is given with its conserved first and last residue. D genes are given only for firm matches. Where a row states a size, it is once, few, many or the class of an expanded clone; other rows omit it.

d_gene	len	abundance	v_gene	j_gene	CDR3aa	CDR3nt
NA	15	few	TRBV12-3/TRBV12-4	TRBJ2-3	CASSLGSLRTDTQYF	TGTGCCAGCAGTTTAGGGAGCCTCCGGACAGATACGCAGTATTTT
NA	14	many	TRBV12-3/TRBV12-4	TRBJ2-7	CASSPRTKGHEQYF	TGTGCCAGCAGTCCGAGGACCAAGGGGCACGAGCAGTACTTC
NA	15	once	TRBV3-1	TRBJ1-6	CASSQARDGNSPLHF	TGTGCCAGCAGCCAAGCCAGGGACGGGAATTCACCCCTCCACTTT
NA	14	few	TRBV6-1	TRBJ2-5	CASLDGWYQETQYF	TGTGCCAGCTTGGACGGTTGGTACCAAGAGACCCAGTACTTC
NA	15	few	TRBV28	TRBJ2-5	CASSQDGWDQETQYF	TGTGCCAGCAGCCAGGACGGGTGGGATCAAGAGACCCAGTACTTC
NA	14	few	TRBV10-3	TRBJ2-7	CAISDGSRPYEQYF	TGTGCCATCAGTGATGGCAGTAGGCCCTACGAGCAGTACTTC
NA	15	few	TRBV28	TRBJ2-2	CASSPPGTLVWELFF	TGTGCCAGCAGCCCGCCCGGGACACTGGTCTGGGAGCTGTTTTTT
TRBD2	15	NA	TRBV5-4	TRBJ2-4	CASSSSGRAPNIQYF	TGTGCCAGCAGCTCGAGCGGGAGGGCCCCAAACATTCAGTACTTC
TRBD1	13	many	TRBV6-6	TRBJ2-7	CASSRQGRYEQYF	TGTGCCAGCAGCCGACAGGGTCGCTACGAGCAGTACTTC
NA	13	NA	TRBV12-3/TRBV12-4	TRBJ1-5	CASREGTNQPQHF	TGTGCCAGCAGGGAAGGGACCAATCAGCCCCAGCATTTT
TRBD2	21	few	TRBV12-3/TRBV12-4	TRBJ2-1	CASSLAQRGLAGVLPYNEQFF	TGTGCCAGCAGTTTAGCGCAAAGGGGACTAGCGGGAGTCTTGCCCTACAATGAGCAGTTCTTC
NA	15	NA	TRBV10-3	TRBJ1-1	CAISDPGRPNTEAFF	TGTGCCATCAGTGACCCCGGGAGGCCCAACACTGAAGCTTTCTTT
NA	14	NA	TRBV29-1	TRBJ2-3	CSVPRSGSTDTQYF	TGCAGCGTTCCAAGATCCGGGAGCACAGATACGCAGTATTTT
NA	15	few	TRBV10-1	TRBJ2-3	CASSESATSTDTQYF	TGCGCCAGCAGTGAGTCGGCTACCAGCACAGATACGCAGTATTTT
TRBD1	15	few	TRBV7-9	TRBJ2-3	CASSSTGGGTDTQYF	TGTGCCAGCAGCTCTACAGGGGGAGGCACAGATACGCAGTATTTT
TRBD1	13	few	TRBV29-1	TRBJ1-1	CSVRGRGNTEAFF	TGCAGCGTTAGGGGGCGGGGGAACACTGAAGCTTTCTTT
TRBD2	14	NA	TRBV2	TRBJ2-1	CASKKGTTYNEQFF	TGTGCCAGCAAGAAGGGGACTACTTACAATGAGCAGTTCTTC
NA	13	few	TRBV12-3/TRBV12-4	TRBJ2-7	CASTSLPVGEQYF	TGTGCCAGCACCAGCCTACCCGTGGGCGAGCAGTACTTC
NA	14	NA	TRBV6-1	TRBJ2-2	CASRSLRNTGELFF	TGTGCCAGCAGGTCGTTGCGGAACACCGGGGAGCTGTTTTTT
TRBD2	14	few	TRBV2	TRBJ2-1	CASSRASGSYWQFF	TGTGCCAGCAGCCGGGCTAGCGGGAGCTATTGGCAGTTCTTC
NA	16	few	TRBV14	TRBJ2-1	CASSQDRISSYNEQFF	TGTGCCAGCAGCCAAGATCGGATCTCCTCCTACAATGAGCAGTTCTTC
TRBD2	16	NA	TRBV13	TRBJ2-1	CASSFELAVSYNEQFF	TGTGCCAGCAGCTTTGAACTAGCGGTCTCCTACAATGAGCAGTTCTTC
TRBD2	16	NA	TRBV6-1	TRBJ2-3	CASRDLAGGSTDTQYF	TGTGCCAGCAGGGATCTAGCGGGGGGCAGCACAGATACGCAGTATTTT
NA	14	NA	TRBV11-2	TRBJ2-5	CASSFPRYQETQYF	TGTGCCAGCAGCTTCCCGAGGTACCAAGAGACCCAGTACTTC
NA	12	few	TRBV12-3/TRBV12-4	TRBJ2-2	CASTLFPGELFF	TGTGCCAGCACCCTATTCCCCGGGGAGCTGTTTTTT
NA	15	few	TRBV6-5	TRBJ1-2	CASSYSQDPSYGYTF	TGTGCCAGCAGTTACAGCCAGGACCCCAGCTATGGCTACACCTTC
TRBD1	15	NA	TRBV5-1	TRBJ1-6	CASSGGQASNSPLHF	TGCGCCAGCAGCGGGGGACAGGCCAGCAATTCACCCCTCCACTTT
TRBD2	15	NA	TRBV28	TRBJ2-1	CASSLKLAGAYEQFF	TGTGCCAGCAGTTTAAAACTAGCGGGAGCGTATGAGCAGTTCTTC
TRBD1	15	NA	TRBV5-1	TRBJ2-2	CASKRDRGDTGELFF	TGCGCCAGCAAGAGGGACAGGGGCGACACCGGGGAGCTGTTTTTT
TRBD2	14	NA	TRBV9	TRBJ2-1	CASSEAPTSQEQFF	TGTGCCAGCAGCGAAGCCCCGACTAGCCAGGAGCAGTTCTTC
TRBD1	14	many	TRBV9	TRBJ1-2	CASSVGTGPYGYTF	TGTGCCAGCAGCGTAGGGACAGGGCCCTATGGCTACACCTTC
NA	14	few	TRBV5-6	TRBJ1-2	CASSSDTVDYGYTF	TGTGCCAGCAGCTCGGACACGGTCGACTATGGCTACACCTTC
NA	14	few	TRBV20-1	TRBJ2-3	CSARVGSSTDTQYF	TGCAGTGCTAGAGTAGGGTCTAGCACAGATACGCAGTATTTT
TRBD2	14	few	TRBV6-2/TRBV6-3	TRBJ2-1	CATSGGYSYNEQFF	TGTGCCACCTCGGGGGGGTACTCCTACAATGAGCAGTTCTTC
NA	11	few	TRBV5-5	TRBJ1-1	CASSLVYEAFF	TGTGCCAGCAGCTTGGTGTACGAAGCTTTCTTT
NA	13	few	TRBV6-1	TRBJ2-2	CASSEAHAGELFF	TGTGCCAGCAGTGAAGCCCACGCCGGGGAGCTGTTTTTT
NA	13	few	TRBV12-3/TRBV12-4	TRBJ2-2	CASSGRGPGELFF	TGTGCCAGCAGTGGTCGAGGCCCCGGGGAGCTGTTTTTT
NA	13	NA	TRBV20-1	TRBJ2-7	CSARRRGVHEQYF	TGCAGTGCTCGTCGCAGGGGGGTCCACGAGCAGTACTTC
TRBD2	17	few	TRBV5-1	TRBJ2-3	CASSVVRRESSTDTQYF	TGCGCCAGCAGCGTTGTTAGGCGGGAGTCTAGCACAGATACGCAGTATTTT
NA	17	NA	TRBV4-1	TRBJ2-7	CASSHPTGTLTLYEQYF	TGCGCCAGCAGCCACCCTACCGGGACATTGACCCTCTACGAGCAGTACTTC
TRBD1	17	few	TRBV5-1	TRBJ2-2	CASSSTPGQGNTGELFF	TGCGCCAGCAGCTCTACACCGGGACAGGGGAACACCGGGGAGCTGTTTTTT
NA	14	few	TRBV27	TRBJ2-2	CASSSGTYTGELFF	TGTGCCAGCAGTTCCGGGACGTACACCGGGGAGCTGTTTTTT
NA	15	few	TRBV27	TRBJ2-7	CASRIMGHNSYEQYF	TGTGCCAGCAGAATAATGGGGCACAACTCCTACGAGCAGTACTTC
NA	15	few	TRBV5-1	TRBJ1-4	CASSLAQGTNEKLFF	TGCGCCAGCAGCTTGGCGCAGGGGACTAATGAAAAACTGTTTTTT
NA	15	NA	TRBV5-1	TRBJ2-2	CASSLGFPAPGELFF	TGCGCCAGCAGCTTGGGCTTTCCCGCCCCCGGGGAGCTGTTTTTT
NA	15	NA	TRBV9	TRBJ2-2	CASTRNSANTRELFF	TGTGCCAGCACTAGGAATAGCGCGAACACCAGGGAGCTGTTTTTT
NA	11	NA	TRBV29-1	TRBJ1-2	CSVVGSGGYTF	TGCAGCGTTGTGGGTTCCGGTGGCTACACCTTC
TRBD2	15	NA	TRBV19	TRBJ2-3	CASSIEGLAGDTQYF	TGTGCCAGTAGTATAGAAGGACTAGCGGGAGATACGCAGTATTTT
NA	15	NA	TRBV6-2/TRBV6-3	TRBJ1-5	CASSGRLFTVQPQHF	TGTGCCAGCAGTGGACGACTCTTCACGGTTCAGCCCCAGCATTTT
NA	13	NA	TRBV5-1	TRBJ2-5	CASSSGVTETQYF	TGCGCCAGCAGCTCAGGGGTCACAGAGACCCAGTACTTC
NA	16	many	TRBV14	TRBJ2-2	CASSQGGTANTGELFF	TGCGCCAGCAGCCAAGGCGGGACAGCGAACACCGGGGAGCTGTTTTTT
NA	13	few	TRBV12-3/TRBV12-4	TRBJ2-1	CASSLAQGTEQFF	TGTGCCAGCAGTTTAGCGCAGGGTACAGAGCAGTTCTTC
TRBD2	13	few	TRBV5-1	TRBJ2-7	CASNSGNSYEQYF	TGCGCCAGCAACAGCGGGAACTCCTACGAGCAGTACTTC
NA	12	NA	TRBV29-1	TRBJ1-2	CSVAGDPVGYTF	TGCAGCGTAGCCGGAGACCCGGTTGGCTACACCTTC
TRBD2	16	NA	TRBV6-5	TRBJ2-5	CASSYGLAGGRETQYF	TGTGCCAGCAGTTACGGTCTAGCGGGGGGCCGGGAGACCCAGTACTTC
NA	11	few	TRBV20-1	TRBJ2-1	CSVQVWNEQFF	TGCAGTGTACAGGTTTGGAATGAGCAGTTCTTC
NA	16	few	TRBV9	TRBJ2-4	CASSVAADLAKNIQYF	TGTGCCAGCAGCGTAGCTGCAGATCTAGCCAAAAACATTCAGTACTTC
NA	14	NA	TRBV20-1	TRBJ2-5	CSAVVPSVGETQYF	TGCAGTGCCGTGGTCCCCTCGGTGGGGGAGACCCAGTACTTC